The clone carrying this T cell receptor (beta chain) was seen repeatedly, ten times or more. No antigen is known for it. This record comes from a study of neurological immune-mediated disorders. Findings of the study overall: Among expanded clones, no CDR3 amino acid sequences were shared across subjects, a pattern suggesting private repertoires in all groups. The multiple sclerosis repertoire cluster had no clinical or MRI correlate.

V gave up 6 bases and J gave up 2 bases; unmatched junction bases: 7. Germline V CDR1 and CDR2: MNHEY, SVGAGI. CDR3 length equals 15 residues. TCRdb analysed the 5' RACE reads with MiXCR anew, one entry per CDR3 protein. The profile shows tens of thousands of distinct CDR3 sequences, 4.3% of them singletons. Time point defined: longitudinal time-point 3. Stored at -80 C, 2 million PBMCs were the source of the unsorted libraries. The receptor comes from an older woman with multiple sclerosis. The rearrangement uses TRBV6-5 and TRBJ2-7; TRBD1 matches at 10 bases. Material: PBMCs. CDR3: CASRTGQGGPYEQYF. CDR3 coding DNA: TGTGCCAGCAGAACCGGACAGGGGGGCCCCTACGAGCAGTACTTC.